Presented here are 2 T cell receptor beta chains from one specimen sequenced in a study of blood T cell repertoires in COVID-19. Libraries were prepared by immunoSEQ multiplex PCR; TCRdb keeps only in-frame clonotypes and omits some of them. The table records approximately 250,000 clones, more than 75% of them present only once. Sample: peripheral blood. Receptors originate from a man aged 40-55 years with active or convalescent COVID-19.

In this sample, this clone turned up a few times. V and J are TRBV12-5 and TRBJ1-1; 8 nucleotides match TRBD1. Germline V CDR1 and CDR2: LGHNT, FRNRAP. This CDR3 is 17 amino acids long. The ends lost 5 bases at V and 0 bases at J; junction bases unmatched: 11. CDR3 sequence: CASGQADRARMNTEAFF. The CDR3 DNA follows: TGTGCTAGTGGTCAGGCGGACAGGGCAAGGATGAACACTGAAGCTTTCTTT.

This clone appeared once. The chain carries TRBV2 and TRBJ1-6; D ambiguous. With 4 bases removed from V and 6 bases from J, the gap between germline ends came to 7 bases. Germline values: CDR1 SNHLY, CDR2 FYNNEI. The CDR3 is made up of 13 amino acids. CDR3 loop: CASSVNSNSPLHF. The CDR3 DNA reads as TGTGCCAGCAGTGTCAATTCTAATTCACCCCTCCACTTT.